Sequencing of this T cell receptor (beta chain) was carried out in a study of cytomegalovirus exposure and HLA in healthy donors. Study observations and caveats: A missense DCLRE1C variant was associated with V- and J-gene trimming of TCR beta chains in a later analysis, and an independent cohort replicated the association.

60 Vbeta and 13 Jbeta primers were used in PCR. The method was immunoSEQ multiplex PCR; TCRdb's version includes in-frame clones alone and lacks a portion of them. The sample lists 150,000 to 200,000 clones; about 90% were seen once. In regard to this clone: Antigen unknown.

From germline, CDR1 is SEHNR and CDR2 FQNEAQ (reference sequence). The CDR3 length is 14 residues. The V gene lost 1 base and the J gene lost 6 bases, with 10 bases spanning the gap. This chain links TRBV7-9 with TRBJ1-3, with D possibly TRBD1 on 5 matching bases. The origin of this receptor is a girl under three years old in good health and CMV-seronegative. The sequencing input was PBMCs. CDR3 DNA: TGTGCCAGCAGCTTAGTCCAGGGTGAAAACACCATATATTTT. The encoded protein is CASSLVQGENTIYF. Full variable domain (remainder filled in from reference TRBV7-9 and TRBJ1-3): DTGVSQNPRHKITKRGQNVTFRCDPISEHNRLYWYRQTLGQGPEFLTYFQNEAQLEKSRLLSDRFSAERPKGSFSTLEIQRTEQGDSAMYLCASSLVQGENTIYFGEGSWLTVV.